Listed here are 17 T cell receptor beta chains from one sample, sequenced in a study of human T cells and chemical hapten exposure. Sequencing started from total RNA isolated from unfractionated whole blood. TCRdb re-called the 5' RACE reads with MiXCR, one entry per CDR3 protein. The sample has around 140,000 distinct CDR3 sequences; roughly 4.1% are singletons. These TCRs come from a female donor in good health.

Ten or more counts support this clonotype. The chain couples TRBV5-1 to TRBJ1-1; D not resolved. Trimming stripped 4 bases from V and 2 bases from J, with 18 bases between. The CDR3 totals 16 residues. CDR1 and CDR2 from the germline V gene are SGHRS and YFSETQ. The CDR3 spells CASSPPRRAGNTEAFF. The CDR3 nucleotides read TGCGCCAGCAGCCCTCCTCGGCGGGCCGGCAACACTGAAGCTTTCTTT.

Of note for this clonotype: A much larger clone sits a single nucleotide away, making a read error possible. This sequence joins TRBV5-1 and TRBJ2-7; 13 positions agree with TRBD2. Germline CDR1 and CDR2: SGHRS and YFSETQ. J lost 5 bases, V lost 1 base, and 6 bases had no gene match. The CDR3 has 16 amino acids. CDR3 protein: CASSLTSGGAQDEQYF. The CDR3, as DNA: TGCGCCAGCAGCTTGACTAGCGGGGGGGCTCAGGACGAGCAGTACTTC.

This clonotype showed up many times. This chain joins TRBV9 and TRBJ2-7, with TRBD2 matching 8 bases. Looked up from germline, CDR1 is SGDLS and CDR2 is YYNGEE. This CDR3 spans 15 amino acids. V lost 2 bases and J lost 4; bases outside the gene matches: 8. The CDR3 protein is CASSVGAGGMYEQYF. In DNA form, the CDR3 reads TGTGCCAGCAGCGTTGGGGCGGGGGGTATGTACGAGCAGTACTTC.

This clonotype was counted many times. The chain recombines TRBV5-1 with TRBJ1-3; D not certain. Trimming left V 3 bases short and J 4 bases short, with 23 bases between. The length of the CDR3 is 18 residues. Germline CDR1 SGHRS, CDR2 YFSETQ. Here the CDR3 DNA reads TGCGCCAGCAGCTCCCGACTGGCATTTCGGGGTAGAGGAAACACCATATATTTT. This encodes CASSSRLAFRGRGNTIYF.

This clonotype has at least ten counts. The chain employs TRBV7-9 and TRBJ2-1, with a tentative D call TRBD1 (6 bases). The V and J ends lost 5 bases and 9 bases respectively, with 17 bases between them. Germline-derived CDR1 and CDR2 are SEHNR and FQNEAQ (reference sequence). The CDR3 contains 14 residues. CDR3 nucleotide sequence: TGTGCCAGCAGCGCCGTACAGGGACACCGTGAGCAGTTCTTC. Translated: CASSAVQGHREQFF.

This clonotype was seen repeatedly, ten times or more. The V and J genes are TRBV7-2 and TRBJ1-6; D is unclear. Trimming removed 2 bases at V and 6 bases at J, with 8 bases between. From germline, CDR1 is SGHTA and CDR2 FQGNSA. The CDR3 has 14 residues. This CDR3 reads CASSLTSRNSPLHF. CDR3 bases: TGTGCCAGCAGCTTAACCAGCCGTAATTCACCCCTCCACTTT.

This clonotype was recorded many times. V gene TRBV2 combines with J gene TRBJ1-1; D remains unclear. Germline CDR1 reads SNHLY; CDR2 reads FYNNEI. Deletions cut 7 bases from V and 1 base from J, with 13 bases between. This CDR3 has 14 amino acids. The CDR3 here is CASNPDRGNTEAFF. The CDR3 bases are TGTGCCAGCAACCCTGACCGGGGGAACACTGAAGCTTTCTTT.

This clonotype was seen ten or more times. The chain links TRBV12-3 or TRBV12-4 to TRBJ1-5; perhaps TRBD1 as D (6 bases). V was pared by 3 bases and J by 2 bases, with 11 bases between. The CDR3 sequence is 15 residues long. The CDR3 nucleotides read TGTGCCAGCAGTTTGGGGGCAGAAGGCAATCAGCCCCAGCATTTT. This gives the protein CASSLGAEGNQPQHF.

With regard to this clonotype: A junction end diverges from the germline sequence, so it may reflect a read error. This sequence joins TRBV27 and TRBJ1-1; TRBD1 is a possible D gene (6 bases). CDR3 length equals 15 residues. Germline V lookup: CDR1 MNHEY, CDR2 SMNVEV (reference sequence). CDR3 in amino acids: CASSLSTGWGTEAFF. DNA for the CDR3: TGTGCCAGCAGTCTATCTACAGGGTGGGGCACTGAAGCTTTCTTT.

The table lists this clonotype with many counts. This chain links TRBV4-2 with TRBJ1-1; D is unclear. CDR3 length: 15 residues. The germline gives CDR1 LGHNA, CDR2 YNFKEQ. Between the trimmed V and J ends, which lost 0 bases and 0 bases, there was a span of 8 bases. The CDR3: CASSQDPNMNTEAFF. DNA for the CDR3: TGTGCCAGCAGCCAAGATCCCAACATGAACACTGAAGCTTTCTTT.

This clonotype has at least ten counts. This sequence joins TRBV6-4 and TRBJ2-2; TRBD2 matches at 10 bases. Trimming at V came to 3 bases and at J to 4 bases, leaving 2 bases not matched to a gene. This CDR3 region has 15 residues. Germline values: CDR1 MRHNA, CDR2 SNTAGT. As DNA, the CDR3 is TGTGCCAGCAGTGAAAGCGGGGGGGCCACCGGGGAGCTGTTTTTT. This translates into CASSESGGATGELFF.

The sample holds many counts of this clonotype. This chain connects TRBV12-3 or TRBV12-4 to TRBJ1-2; D is unclear. Trimming took 3 bases from V and 6 from J, leaving 2 bases between them. This CDR3 is 10 amino acids long. The DNA of the CDR3 is TGTGCCAGCAGTTTTCATGGCTACACCTTC. Its protein is CASSFHGYTF.

In this sample, this clonotype turned up many times. The chain has TRBV7-9 and TRBJ1-1; D is uncertain. V was cut by 7 bases and J by 2 bases, with 11 bases left in between. Germline V lookup: CDR1 SEHNR, CDR2 FQNEAQ (reference sequence). The CDR3 runs to 13 residues. Written as DNA, the CDR3 is TGTGCCAGCACCCAGCTAACTAACACTGAAGCTTTCTTT. Translation gives CASTQLTNTEAFF.

This clonotype was detected many times. The chain joins TRBV5-1 to TRBJ2-5, with a possible D match to TRBD2 (6 bases). Germline CDR1 SGHRS, CDR2 YFSETQ. Trimming pared 0 bases from V and 5 bases from J, leaving 23 bases between. CDR3 size: 18 residues. In DNA form, the CDR3 reads TGCGCCAGCAGCTTGGTAGCGGCCTCTGGGGGAATCGAGGAGACCCAGTACTTC. Translated: CASSLVAASGGIEETQYF.

In this sample, this clonotype turned up many times. The J gene is TRBJ2-3, the V gene TRBV5-1; D possibly corresponds to TRBD1 (5 bases). The CDR3 contains 16 residues. Germline V CDR1 and CDR2: SGHRS, YFSETQ. With 0 bases removed from V and 3 bases from J, the gap between germline ends came to 14 bases. As DNA, the CDR3 is TGCGCCAGCAGCTTGGAGGGCAGGGTCGGTACAGATACGCAGTATTTT. Residues: CASSLEGRVGTDTQYF. Drawing the rest from reference TRBV5-1 and TRBJ2-3, the complete variable domain is KAGVTQTPRYLIKTRGQQVTLSCSPISGHRSVSWYQQTPGQGLQFLFEYFSETQRNKGNFPGRFSGRQFSNSRSEMNVSTLELGDSALYLCASSLEGRVGTDTQYFGPGTRLTVL.

This clonotype was found many times. CDR3 sequence: CASSLDRGSLNSPLHF. In nucleotides, the CDR3 is TGTGCCAGCAGTTTAGACAGGGGTAGCCTGAATTCACCCCTCCACTTT. The chain joins TRBV6-5 to TRBJ1-6; 8 nucleotides agree with TRBD1. CDR3 length: 16 residues. The V segment lost 4 bases and the J segment 7 bases; nucleotides outside the gene matches: 9. CDR1 is MNHEY and CDR2 is SVGAGI in the germline V gene.

In this sample, this clonotype turned up many times. This chain uses TRBV6-6 with TRBJ1-2, with D hard to call. The CDR3 has 14 residues. Between the trimmed V and J ends, which lost 5 bases and 6 bases, there was a span of 16 bases. Germline loops: CDR1 MNHNY, CDR2 SVGAGI (reference sequence). The CDR3 reads CASSPYYPTDGYTF. Written as DNA, the CDR3 is TGTGCCAGCAGTCCTTATTATCCCACTGATGGCTACACCTTC.